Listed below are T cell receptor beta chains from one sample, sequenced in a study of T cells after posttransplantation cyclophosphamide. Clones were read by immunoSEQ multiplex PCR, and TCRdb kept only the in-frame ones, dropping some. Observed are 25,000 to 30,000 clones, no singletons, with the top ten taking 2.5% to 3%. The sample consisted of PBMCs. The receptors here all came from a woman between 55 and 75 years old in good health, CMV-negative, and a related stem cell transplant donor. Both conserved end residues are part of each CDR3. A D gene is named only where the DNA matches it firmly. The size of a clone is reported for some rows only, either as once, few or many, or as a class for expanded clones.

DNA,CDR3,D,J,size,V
TGTGCCAGCAGTGTAGACAGGCAAGGTAGCAATCAGCCCCAGCATTTT,CASSVDRQGSNQPQHF,NA,TRBJ1-5,many,TRBV6-1
TGTGCCAGCAAGAGGGGGGGAGGCACCGGGGAGCTGTTTTTT,CASKRGGGTGELFF,NA,TRBJ2-2,many,TRBV7-3
TGTGCCAGCAGGCATAGCGGGAGTGAGACAGATACGCAGTATTTT,CASRHSGSETDTQYF,TRBD2,TRBJ2-3,many,TRBV7-3
TGTGCCAGCAGCCCCCAGATGGGGGGAACCTACACCTTC,CASSPQMGGTYTF,NA,TRBJ1-2,many,TRBV7-3
TGTGCCAGCAGCTTAGCCAGCGGGGCCGATACGCAGTATTTT,CASSLASGADTQYF,TRBD2,TRBJ2-3,many,TRBV7-2
TGTGCCACCAGTGCCGTTGACAGGGGGGCAGAGGAGACCCAGTACTTC,CATSAVDRGAEETQYF,TRBD1,TRBJ2-5,few,TRBV24-1
TGTGCCAGCAGCCCTGCCTACGAGCAGTACTTC,CASSPAYEQYF,NA,TRBJ2-7,many,TRBV7-8
TGTGCCAGCAGCGTGATACAGGGGATCTACAATGAGCAGTTCTTC,CASSVIQGIYNEQFF,TRBD1,TRBJ2-1,many,TRBV6-1
TGTGCCAGCAGTTTGGCAGGGTATAGCAATCAGCCCCAGCATTTT,CASSLAGYSNQPQHF,NA,TRBJ1-5,few,TRBV27
TGTGCCAGCAGGGTTCGTAGCGAGTACAATGAGCAGTTCTTC,CASRVRSEYNEQFF,NA,TRBJ2-1,many,TRBV28
TGCGCCAGCAGCTCCATGCCAGGGGGAGAGACCCAGTACTTC,CASSSMPGGETQYF,TRBD1,TRBJ2-5,many,TRBV5-1
TGTGCCAGCAGAGAGGGACTAGCGGTACCCCGAACCGGGGAGCTGTTTTTT,CASREGLAVPRTGELFF,TRBD2,TRBJ2-2,many,TRBV2
TGTGCCAGCAACCAAGAGGGACAGGGGGCTGGAAACACCATATATTTT,CASNQEGQGAGNTIYF,TRBD1,TRBJ1-3,few,TRBV4-2
TGTGCCAGCAGCAAGACAGGGTACCAAGAGACCCAGTACTTC,CASSKTGYQETQYF,TRBD1,TRBJ2-5,many,TRBV6-5
TGTGCCAGCAGCCCCGCCTACGAGCAGTACTTC,CASSPAYEQYF,NA,TRBJ2-7,many,TRBV7-9
TGTGCCAGCAGTTTCCCTCCTAGCGGGAGCAATCCCTACGAGCAGTACTTC,CASSFPPSGSNPYEQYF,TRBD2,TRBJ2-7,many,TRBV28
TGTGCCAGCAGTTCCGCCGGGACAGGGGGCAGCGGCTACACCTTC,CASSSAGTGGSGYTF,TRBD1,TRBJ1-2,NA,TRBV28
TGTGCCAGCAGTGGGACTAGCTTTCGGGGCGGGCAGTTCTTC,CASSGTSFRGGQFF,TRBD2,TRBJ2-1,many,TRBV6-5
TGTGCCAGCAGCTTAATATTCGGCTACACCTTC,CASSLIFGYTF,NA,TRBJ1-2,many,TRBV7-2
TGTGCCAGTAGTACCCAGGGAGGTCAACACGAGCAGTACTTC,CASSTQGGQHEQYF,NA,TRBJ2-7,many,TRBV19
TGTGCCAGCAGCGTAGAGGGGCGGAACACCGGGGAGCTGTTTTTT,CASSVEGRNTGELFF,NA,TRBJ2-2,NA,TRBV9
TGTGCCAGCAGCGAACGACAGGTCTTCTTAAATGAAAAACTGTTTTTT,CASSERQVFLNEKLFF,NA,TRBJ1-4,NA,TRBV5-5
TGTGCCAGCAGCCCGGGACTAGCGGGGGGGCCTATTACGCAGTATTTT,CASSPGLAGGPITQYF,TRBD2,TRBJ2-3,NA,TRBV4-2
TGTGCCACCACCGACAGGTTAGGTGGCTACACCTTC,CATTDRLGGYTF,NA,TRBJ1-2,many,TRBV28
TGTGCCAGCAGTGAAGTCAGGGCTGAAGCTTTCTTT,CASSEVRAEAFF,NA,TRBJ1-1,many,TRBV6-1
TGTGCCAGCAGTTCCGGACAGGTGACAGGGGGATATGGCTACACCTTC,CASSSGQVTGGYGYTF,TRBD1,TRBJ1-2,many,TRBV6-5
TGTGCCAGCAGCTTAACTACAGGACAGATCTATGGCTACACCTTC,CASSLTTGQIYGYTF,NA,TRBJ1-2,many,TRBV7-9
TGTGCCAGCAGCTACTACCCTGGCGGGGCGGGAGGGTTT,CASSYYPGGAGGF,TRBD2,TRBJ2-3,many,TRBV7-2
TGCGCCAGCAGGGGGACTAGCGGGGGCGCAGATACGCAGTATTTT,CASRGTSGGADTQYF,TRBD2,TRBJ2-3,many,TRBV10-2
TGTGCCAGCAGCTTTGACAGGGGAGGGAACACTGAAGCTTTCTTT,CASSFDRGGNTEAFF,TRBD1,TRBJ1-1,many,TRBV5-5
TGTGCCAGCAGGACATCTGGGACAGGACTTTATGGCTACACCTTC,CASRTSGTGLYGYTF,TRBD1,TRBJ1-2,many,TRBV12-3/TRBV12-4
TGTGCCAGCAGCGTGGGACAGGGAACCGGGGAGCTGTTTTTT,CASSVGQGTGELFF,TRBD1,TRBJ2-2,many,TRBV9
TGTGCCAGCTCACCATGGTCTAGCGGGGTATCCTACGAGCAGTACTTC,CASSPWSSGVSYEQYF,TRBD2,TRBJ2-7,many,TRBV18
TGTGCCAGCAGCTTGGAGGGCAGGGTCCCTACATATGGCTACACCTTC,CASSLEGRVPTYGYTF,NA,TRBJ1-2,many,TRBV5-4
TGTGCCAGCACCCGGGGGGGGGCGTATGGCTACACCTTC,CASTRGGAYGYTF,NA,TRBJ1-2,few,TRBV12-3/TRBV12-4
TGTGCCAGCAGTTACAACAGGGGCACTGAAGCTTTCTTT,CASSYNRGTEAFF,TRBD1,TRBJ1-1,many,TRBV6-5
TGTGCCAGCAGCTTTTTGGACAGGGCCACGATGTATGGCTACACCTTC,CASSFLDRATMYGYTF,TRBD1,TRBJ1-2,many,TRBV5-5
TGTGCCAGCAGTTTATCAGGGGTGGTGGGAGCTTTCTTT,CASSLSGVVGAFF,NA,TRBJ1-1,many,TRBV27
TGTGCCAGCAGTCCCAGCGGGAGGACACCTCAAGAGACCCAGTACTTC,CASSPSGRTPQETQYF,TRBD2,TRBJ2-5,NA,TRBV12-3/TRBV12-4
TGCAGCGTCTTCGTGGGCACGAACACCGGGGAGCTGTTTTTT,CSVFVGTNTGELFF,NA,TRBJ2-2,few,TRBV29-1
TGTGCCAGCAGCTTAGATAGCGGGGCGGCTGGCTACACCTTC,CASSLDSGAAGYTF,NA,TRBJ1-2,many,TRBV7-9
TGTGCCAGCAGCTTAGGGCTAGCGGTTAGCACAGATACGCAGTATTTT,CASSLGLAVSTDTQYF,TRBD2,TRBJ2-3,NA,TRBV7-9
TGTGCCAGCAGCTTAGAACCAGGAGGTAGCTATAATTCACCCCTCCACTTT,CASSLEPGGSYNSPLHF,NA,TRBJ1-6,many,TRBV7-6
TGTGCCCGCGGGGGTTATCAGCCCCAGCATTTT,CARGGYQPQHF,NA,TRBJ1-5,many,TRBV28
TGTGCCAGTAGTATCGGACAGGCTGGGGGCTATGGCTACACCTTC,CASSIGQAGGYGYTF,TRBD1,TRBJ1-2,many,TRBV19
TGTGCCAGCAGATTAGCGGGAGGGAGCTCCTACGAGCAGTACTTC,CASRLAGGSSYEQYF,TRBD2,TRBJ2-7,many,TRBV28
TGTGCCAGCAGCTTAGGGATAGCGGGGGGGCGGGATACGCAGTATTTT,CASSLGIAGGRDTQYF,TRBD2,TRBJ2-3,NA,TRBV7-3
TGTGCCAGCAGTGTAGGACTGTCACCAACTAATGAAAAACTGTTTTTT,CASSVGLSPTNEKLFF,NA,TRBJ1-4,many,TRBV6-1
TGTGCCAGCAGTGGGGGGACAGGGGGCCAGGGGGGTCAGCCCCAGCATTTT,CASSGGTGGQGGQPQHF,TRBD1,TRBJ1-5,many,TRBV2